This T cell receptor beta chain was obtained from a study of blood T cell repertoires in COVID-19. Study overall: The United States, Italy and Spain were the sources of the acute and convalescent COVID-19 samples. T cells, B-cell-depleted T cells, or PBMCs provided the cDNA or gDNA that served as material.

This clone was detected only once. Source study methods: Reference gene primer amplification gave nucleated cell count estimates. The protocol was immunoSEQ multiplex PCR, while the TCRdb copy is restricted to in-frame clones and leaves out a portion. V and J calls and clone size are given by that table; D and trimming were obtained from the DNA. The repertoire includes 250,000 to 350,000 clones, around 90% of them detected once, and around 2.1% sits in the top ten. The receptor comes from a man aged 18-30 years with active or convalescent COVID-19. The sequenced material came from peripheral blood.

The CDR3 DNA reads TGTGCCAGCAGTCGAGCGGGAGGTGCAGATACGCAGTATTTT. This gives the protein CASSRAGGADTQYF. V usage is TRBV6-5 and J usage is TRBJ2-3; TRBD2 matches at 9 bases. V lost 5 bases and J lost 4; bases outside the gene matches: 4. Germline CDR1 MNHEY, CDR2 SVGAGI. This CDR3 is built from 14 residues.